A selection of T cell receptor beta chains follows, all from one sample in a study of CD8 T cells in ankylosing spondylitis. Via MiXCR, TCRdb re-called the 5' RACE reads, giving one row per CDR3 protein. The sample records approximately 300,000 distinct CDR3 sequences, less than 25% being singletons. The sample was blood, either unsorted or a sorted T cell fraction (not recorded which). All receptors derive from a female donor with ankylosing spondylitis or in good health (not recorded which). CDR3s include the opening cysteine and the closing phenylalanine or tryptophan. D genes are given only for firm matches. Expanded clones are given a class, and other clones once, few, many or no size at all.

V gene,D gene,clone size,J gene,CDR3 DNA,CDR3 protein
TRBV5-1,NA,NA,TRBJ2-7,TGCGCCAGCAGCACTAGAGGGGGTTACTACGAGCAGTACTTC,CASSTRGGYYEQYF
TRBV5-4,NA,NA,TRBJ2-3,TGTGCCAGCAGCTCAGGATTAACAAGCACAGATACGCAGTATTTT,CASSSGLTSTDTQYF
TRBV24-1,NA,NA,TRBJ2-4,NA,CATSDFGQGAFRYF
TRBV29-1,NA,many,TRBJ2-3,TGCAGCGGACGGCCCACGGGTGCAGATACGCAGTATTTT,CSGRPTGADTQYF
TRBV15,NA,NA,TRBJ2-7,TGTGCCACCAGCAGAGATCTGAGACCCAGAACCTCCTACGAGCAGTACTTC,CATSRDLRPRTSYEQYF
TRBV5-1,NA,NA,TRBJ2-1,TGCGCCAGCAGCTCAGAGGGAGACTTTTACAATGAGCAGTTCTTC,CASSSEGDFYNEQFF
TRBV20-1,NA,NA,TRBJ2-3,TGCAGTGCTAGAGATCGAGTAAGGAGCACAGATACGCAGTATTTT,CSARDRVRSTDTQYF
TRBV20-1,NA,NA,TRBJ2-7,TGCAGTGCTAGAGCACTTAATTCCTACGAGCAGTACTTC,CSARALNSYEQYF
TRBV6-1,TRBD1,NA,TRBJ2-5,TGTGCCAGCGGCCGGGACAGGGTACAGACCCAGTACTTC,CASGRDRVQTQYF
TRBV5-1,NA,NA,TRBJ1-4,TGCGCCAGCAGCTTGGACGGACATAATGAAAAACTGTTTTTT,CASSLDGHNEKLFF
TRBV12-3/TRBV12-4,TRBD2,few,TRBJ2-3,TGTGCCAGCAGTTTTGCGGGAGGGAGTAGCACAGATACGCAGTATTTT,CASSFAGGSSTDTQYF
TRBV6-5,NA,few,TRBJ1-1,TGTGCCAGCAGTTTCGGCCCCATGACCACTGAAGCTTTCTTT,CASSFGPMTTEAFF
TRBV5-1,NA,NA,TRBJ2-1,TGCGCCTGCCAACGGGACCGAAACTACAATGAGCAGTTCTTC,CACQRDRNYNEQFF
TRBV5-6,NA,NA,TRBJ2-7,TGTGCCAGCAGCTTTCTAGCGTTCCGGGGTGAGCAGTACTTC,CASSFLAFRGEQYF
TRBV29-1,NA,many,TRBJ1-2,TGCAGCCCGCAGGGAGACACCTTC,CSPQGDTF
TRBV6-1,TRBD1,few,TRBJ1-2,TGTGCCAGCAGTCCACGACAGGGTGGAAACTATGGCTACACCTTC,CASSPRQGGNYGYTF
TRBV6-1,TRBD2,few,TRBJ2-1,TGTGCCAGCAGGACTGATTATAGCGGGAGAGCCAATGAGCAGTTCTTC,CASRTDYSGRANEQFF
TRBV6-5,TRBD2,few,TRBJ2-1,TGTGCCAGCAGTTACGGGGGGGTCTACAATGAGCAGTTCTTC,CASSYGGVYNEQFF
TRBV7-6,NA,once,TRBJ2-2,TGTGCCAGCAGCTTAATGGGAGGACGCAACACCGGGGAGCTGTTTTTT,CASSLMGGRNTGELFF
TRBV5-1,NA,few,TRBJ2-7,TGCGCCACCTCGTCCGGCGAGCGGCCCACCTACGAGCAGTACTTC,CATSSGERPTYEQYF
TRBV7-2,TRBD2,NA,TRBJ2-5,TGTGCCAGCAGCCCCGGACTAGCGGGAGGGGGGGAGACCCAGTACTTC,CASSPGLAGGGETQYF
TRBV29-1,NA,many,TRBJ2-3,TGCAGCGTTGAAAGCGGAATGGTGAGCACAGATACGCAGTATTTT,CSVESGMVSTDTQYF
TRBV4-3,NA,NA,TRBJ2-6,TGCGCCAGCAGCCAAGAACCCAGCTCTGGGGCCAACGTCCTGACTTTC,CASSQEPSSGANVLTF
TRBV10-3,NA,NA,TRBJ2-5,TGTGCCATCAGTGCAGGGATAGAGACCCAGTACTTC,CAISAGIETQYF
TRBV12-3/TRBV12-4,TRBD2,NA,TRBJ2-2,TGTGCCAGCACATCCCCGGGACTAACGAACACCGGGGAGCTGTTTTTT,CASTSPGLTNTGELFF
TRBV12-3/TRBV12-4,NA,many,TRBJ1-1,TGTGCCAGCAGTTTGCAGGGTGGGGGCACTGAAGCTTTCTTT,CASSLQGGGTEAFF
TRBV11-2,NA,few,TRBJ2-1,TGTGCCAGCAGCTTAGGCCAGTCTGAGCAGTTCTTC,CASSLGQSEQFF
TRBV7-3,NA,NA,TRBJ2-5,TGTGCCAGCAGCTTTCTTGGAGGTAGACCAGAGACCCAGTACTTC,CASSFLGGRPETQYF
TRBV4-3,NA,NA,TRBJ2-1,TGCGCCAGCAGCCAGGACTCTAGGAGACCCTCCTACAATGAGCAGTTCTTC,CASSQDSRRPSYNEQFF
TRBV20-1,NA,NA,TRBJ2-6,TGCAGTGCTTCTAATCCAGGGACCTCTGGGGCCAACGTCCTGACTTTC,CSASNPGTSGANVLTF
TRBV6-1,TRBD2,NA,TRBJ2-7,TGTGCCAGCAGTGAGCGGGAGCCTTCCTACGAGCAGTACTTC,CASSEREPSYEQYF
TRBV15,NA,NA,TRBJ1-2,TGTGCCACCAGCAGAGGCAAAACAGGGAATGGCTACACCTTC,CATSRGKTGNGYTF
TRBV29-1,TRBD2,many,TRBJ2-3,TGCAGCGTTTTGGGAGGGCTAGCGGGCACAGATACGCAGTATTTT,CSVLGGLAGTDTQYF
TRBV7-2,NA,NA,TRBJ2-7,TGTGCCAGCAGGCAAAAGGGGGTTTTTATCTACGAGCAGTACTTC,CASRQKGVFIYEQYF
TRBV29-1,NA,few,TRBJ1-3,TGCAGCGTTGGGTCCGGGTACGGAAACACCATATATTTT,CSVGSGYGNTIYF
TRBV15,NA,many,TRBJ2-5,TGTGCCACCAGCAGAGACATAGGAACGGAGACCCAGTACTTC,CATSRDIGTETQYF
TRBV6-1,TRBD1,NA,TRBJ1-1,TGTGCCAGCAGTCGAGCAGGGACAGGTCTAAGGAAGAACACTGAAGCTTTCTTT,CASSRAGTGLRKNTEAFF
TRBV12-3/TRBV12-4,NA,NA,TRBJ2-5,TGTGCCAGCAGTTTAGTTTCGGAGACCCAGTACTTC,CASSLVSETQYF
TRBV11-1,NA,NA,TRBJ2-1,TGTGGGTCCTTTTGGTCCACTCCGGCTGCTAGCGATCGCCCCTACAATGAGCAGTTCTTC,CGSFWSTPAASDRPYNEQFF
TRBV4-3,NA,once,TRBJ2-1,TGCGCCAGCAGCCAGTCCGGGTTCTCCTACAATGAGCAGTTCTTC,CASSQSGFSYNEQFF
TRBV7-9,NA,NA,TRBJ2-7,TGTGCCAGCAGCCCTAATGGCGGGTATCGCTACGAGCATTACTTC,CASSPNGGYRYEHYF
TRBV11-2,TRBD2,NA,TRBJ2-7,TGTGCCAGCAGCTGGGGGGGTCCCTCGGACGAGCAGTACTTC,CASSWGGPSDEQYF
TRBV5-4,TRBD2,few,TRBJ2-1,TGTGCCAGCAACCTAGCGGGACCCTACAATGAGCAGTTCTTC,CASNLAGPYNEQFF
TRBV20-1,NA,NA,TRBJ2-3,TGCAGTGCTAGCCTGGGGGGACCTACAGATACGCAGTATTTT,CSASLGGPTDTQYF
TRBV7-2,TRBD1,many,TRBJ1-4,TGTGCCAGCAGCTGGACAGGGGGCGCAAGTAATGAAAAACTGTTTTTT,CASSWTGGASNEKLFF
TRBV21-1,NA,NA,TRBJ2-1,TGTGCCAGCAGACTTCAAAGGTGGAATAGCGGGGGGTACAATGAGCAGTTCTTC,CASRLQRWNSGGYNEQFF
TRBV5-1,TRBD1,few,TRBJ2-3,TGCGCCAGCAGCTTGAAGACAGGGCCCACAGATACGCAGTATTTT,CASSLKTGPTDTQYF
TRBV20-1,NA,NA,TRBJ2-6,TGCTGTGCTAGCTCTGGGAAACGCGGGGCCAACGTCCTGACTTTC,CCASSGKRGANVLTF
TRBV6-2/TRBV6-3,NA,few,TRBJ2-3,TGTGCCAGCAGTCCAGGCCGGGGACTCAGCACAGATACGCAGTATTTT,CASSPGRGLSTDTQYF
TRBV9,NA,NA,TRBJ1-5,TGTGCCAGCAGCGATACAGGGACGGAGGTTCAGCCCCAGCATTTT,CASSDTGTEVQPQHF
TRBV7-2,NA,NA,TRBJ2-5,TGTGCCAGCAGCTTAGGTGGTAGGAGTGGGCAAGAGACCCAGTACTTC,CASSLGGRSGQETQYF
TRBV25-1,TRBD2,few,TRBJ2-5,TGTGCCAGCAGCAAGGGCGGGGGAGGGGAGACCCAGTACTTC,CASSKGGGGETQYF
TRBV6-5,TRBD2,once,TRBJ2-7,TGTGCCAGCAGTTACAGCGGGGACCGAGGCCTATACGAGCAGTACTTC,CASSYSGDRGLYEQYF